One and the same sample provided the 26 T cell receptor beta chains below, sequenced in a study of identical twins. TCRdb fed the 5' RACE reads into MiXCR, producing one record per CDR3 protein. The table records 240,000 or so distinct CDR3 sequences, roughly 7% of them present only once. This sample also appeared in a second study, on yellow fever vaccine responses in identical twins.

The material sequenced was memory (CD45RO+) T cells sorted from blood. The receptors shown here come from a woman younger than 30 in good health.

This clonotype was seen more than once but under ten times. This CDR3 reads CASMEAETQYF. DNA of the CDR3: TGTGCCAGCATGGAGGCGGAGACCCAGTACTTC. J is TRBJ2-5 and V is TRBV11-2; a possible D gene is TRBD2 (5 bases). Germline CDR1 and CDR2: SGHAT and FQNNGV. V lost 7 bases and J lost 5, with 8 bases in between. This CDR3 is built from 11 residues.

This clonotype was counted between two and nine times. This chain uses TRBV5-6 with TRBJ2-1; possibly TRBD2 for D (7 bases). CDR3 length: 15 amino acids. Trimming shortened V by 0 bases and J by 10 bases, and 17 bases separated the two germline ends. CDR1 and CDR2 (germline): SGHDT, YYEEEE. The CDR3 DNA reads as TGTGCCAGCAGCTTGGTGAGGGGGGGCATCACCGAGCAGTTCTTC. It yields the protein CASSLVRGGITEQFF.

This clonotype was counted a few times. J is TRBJ1-3 and V is TRBV11-2, with TRBD1 as a possible D gene (5 bases). Germline lookup yields CDR1 SGHAT and CDR2 FQNNGV. The CDR3 length is 15 residues. Trimming left V 5 bases short and J 2 bases short, with 13 bases between. CDR3 coding DNA: TGTGCCAGCAGCCAAGGTGGGACGGCTGGAAACACCATATATTTT. Translated, it gives CASSQGGTAGNTIYF. Combining the CDR3 with reference TRBV11-2 and TRBJ1-3 gives the whole variable domain EAGVAQSPRYKIIEKRQSVAFWCNPISGHATLYWYQQILGQGPKLLIQFQNNGVVDDSQLPKDRFSAERLKGVDSTLKIQPAKLEDSAVYLCASSQGGTAGNTIYFGEGSWLTVV.

The genes are TRBV6-1 and TRBJ1-2, with 7 bases identical to TRBD1. Looked up from germline, CDR1 is MNHNS and CDR2 is SASEGT. The CDR3 has 14 residues. Trimming at V came to 6 bases and at J to 4 bases, leaving 8 bases not matched to a gene. The CDR3 coding sequence is TGTGCCAGCAGACCCCGAGGGGGCGGCTATGGCTACACCTTC. Translation: CASRPRGGGYGYTF.

This chain uses TRBV11-2 with TRBJ2-1; 10 positions match TRBD1. This CDR3 comprises 18 residues. Germline assignment: CDR1 SGHAT and CDR2 FQNNGV. The ends lost 6 bases at V and 8 bases at J; junction bases unmatched: 19. In DNA form, the CDR3 reads TGTGCCAGCAGACCATTCCAGACAGGGGGCGGGTCACTCCATGAGCAGTTCTTC. As protein: CASRPFQTGGGSLHEQFF.

The chain couples TRBV20-1 to TRBJ2-1, with 13 bases aligning to TRBD2. The CDR3 runs to 18 residues. Germline loops: CDR1 DFQATT, CDR2 SNEGSKA (reference sequence). V shed 2 bases, J shed 0 bases, and the junction held 7 bases outside the gene matches. Here the CDR3 reads CSARPPGTSGASYNEQFF. Here the CDR3 DNA reads TGCAGTGCTAGACCTCCCGGGACTAGCGGGGCCTCCTACAATGAGCAGTTCTTC.

At least ten counts were recorded for this clonotype. J is TRBJ2-1 and V is TRBV24-1; 12 nucleotides align to TRBD2. The CDR3 contains 17 residues. CDR1 and CDR2 (germline): KGHDR, SFDVKD. Germline trimming cut 4 bases from V and 5 bases from J; bases unmatched to any gene: 8. The CDR3 sequence: CATSDVTSGSFNNEQFF. CDR3 in DNA: TGTGCCACCAGTGACGTGACTAGCGGGAGTTTTAACAATGAGCAGTTCTTC.

The chain links TRBV10-3 to TRBJ2-1; 8 nucleotides align to TRBD1. CDR1 and CDR2 from the germline V gene are ENHRY and SYGVKD. This CDR3 is 16 amino acids long. V was clipped by 0 bases and J by 4 bases; unmatched bases: 5. The CDR3 region is CAISESLGQGYNEQFF. The CDR3 nucleotides read TGTGCCATCAGTGAGTCTTTAGGACAGGGATACAATGAGCAGTTCTTC.

The CDR3 sequence: CASSLNGLAGINEQFF. The DNA for the CDR3 is TGTGCCAGCAGTCTAAACGGACTAGCGGGCATAAATGAGCAGTTCTTC. The J gene is TRBJ2-1, the V gene TRBV28; the match to TRBD2 covers 11 bases. The V gene end was trimmed by 5 bases and the J gene end by 7 bases; junction bases not matched to a gene: 10. CDR3 length: 16 residues. Germline loops: CDR1 MDHEN, CDR2 SYDVKM. Together with reference TRBV28 and TRBJ2-1, the CDR3 gives the full variable domain: DVKVTQSSRYLVKRTGEKVFLECVQDMDHENMFWYRQDPGLGLRLIYFSYDVKMKEKGDIPEGYSVSREKKERFSLILESASTNQTSMYLCASSLNGLAGINEQFFGPGTRLTVL.

This clonotype was observed a handful of times. DNA of the CDR3: TGCAGTGCTAGCTGGGGCGAGACCCAGTACTTC. It specifies CSASWGETQYF. This chain uses TRBV20-1 with TRBJ2-5, with a weak D call TRBD1 (5 bases). V was clipped by 3 bases and J by 5 bases, with 7 bases between them. This CDR3 comprises 11 residues. Germline V lookup: CDR1 DFQATT, CDR2 SNEGSKA (reference sequence).

This clonotype was observed a handful of times. The CDR3 here is CASSEEHPQGRTEAFF. The CDR3 DNA reads TGTGCCAGCAGTGAAGAGCACCCCCAGGGACGCACTGAAGCTTTCTTT. This chain links TRBV6-1 with TRBJ1-1, with D tentatively TRBD1 (5 bases). V lost 1 base and J lost 4, with 16 bases in between. The CDR3 is made up of 16 amino acids. CDR1 is MNHNS, CDR2 SASEGT, per germline.

This clonotype was seen repeatedly, ten times or more. V usage is TRBV29-1 and J usage is TRBJ2-3, with D perhaps TRBD1 (6 bases). The germline V gene encodes CDR1 SQVTM and CDR2 ANQGSEA. Trimming shortened V by 1 base and J by 0 bases, and 14 bases separated the two germline ends. The CDR3 runs to 16 residues. The CDR3 is CSVEGGRRTSTDTQYF. The CDR3 coding sequence is TGCAGCGTTGAAGGGGGGCGTAGGACTAGCACAGATACGCAGTATTTT.

Only a few counts were recorded for this clonotype. The DNA for the CDR3 is TGCAGTGCTCGCCCCTGGGGGGAGGCCTACGAGCAGTACTTC. It translates to CSARPWGEAYEQYF. V is TRBV20-1 and J is TRBJ2-7; D is possibly TRBD2 (6 bases). The CDR3 totals 14 residues. Germline V lookup: CDR1 DFQATT, CDR2 SNEGSKA (reference sequence). Between the trimmed V and J ends, which lost 5 bases and 2 bases, there was a span of 16 bases.

This clonotype showed up just a few times. The chain carries TRBV6-1 and TRBJ2-7; the match to TRBD2 covers 10 bases. This CDR3 has 16 residues. Germline V lookup: CDR1 MNHNS, CDR2 SASEGT. V lost 6 bases to trimming and J lost 0 bases; unmatched junction nucleotides: 8. The CDR3 coding sequence is TGTGCCAGCAGCCTCGGACTAGCGGAAAACTCCTACGAGCAGTACTTC. Translated, it gives CASSLGLAENSYEQYF.

The table lists this clonotype with many counts. The chain joins TRBV7-9 to TRBJ2-3; 15 bases match TRBD2. Germline lookup yields CDR1 SEHNR and CDR2 FQNEAQ (reference sequence). The junction had 1 base not matched to a gene; V was cut back by 1 base and J by 5 bases. This CDR3 has 16 residues. The DNA for the CDR3 is TGTGCCAGCAGCTTAGGGGGACTAGCGGGAGGAGATACGCAGTATTTT. As protein: CASSLGGLAGGDTQYF.

This clonotype was observed a few times. The J gene is TRBJ2-5, the V gene TRBV20-1; TRBD1 aligns across 10 bases. This CDR3 region has 14 residues. Germline CDR1 is DFQATT and CDR2 is SNEGSKA (reference sequence). V was pared by 5 bases and J by 5 bases, with 8 bases of the junction left unmatched. CDR3 sequence: CSAHRQGAGETQYF. The CDR3 DNA sequence: TGCAGTGCTCACCGACAGGGGGCGGGGGAGACCCAGTACTTC.

This clonotype has at least ten counts. This chain joins TRBV11-3 and TRBJ1-1; possible D gene TRBD1, 5 bases. The V gene's germline CDR1 is SGHNT and CDR2 YENEEA. V lost 2 bases and J lost 11, with 15 bases in between. CDR3 length equals 13 residues. This chain's CDR3 is CASSLRGGGVAFF. DNA for the CDR3: TGTGCCAGCAGCTTACGGGGCGGGGGGGTCGCTTTCTTT. Looking up the rest from reference TRBV11-3 and TRBJ1-1 gives the full variable domain: EAGVVQSPRYKIIEKKQPVAFWCNPISGHNTLYWYLQNLGQGPELLIRYENEEAVDDSQLPKDRFSAERLKGVDSTLKIQPAELGDSAVYLCASSLRGGGVAFFGQGTRLTVV.

This clonotype was counted between two and nine times. The chain has TRBV7-8 and TRBJ1-1; D is unclear. Per the germline V gene, CDR1 is SGHVS and CDR2 is FQNEAQ. The CDR3 totals 15 residues. V shed 1 base and J shed 1 base, with 10 bases lying between them. CDR3: CASSLDGFGNTEAFF. For the CDR3, the DNA is TGTGCCAGCAGCTTAGACGGGTTCGGGAACACTGAAGCTTTCTTT.

The table lists this clonotype with a few counts. The chain combines TRBV18 with TRBJ2-7; 7 bases are a match to TRBD2. Germline values: CDR1 KGHSH, CDR2 LQKENI. V gave up 3 bases and J gave up 5 bases; unmatched junction bases: 10. CDR3 length: 15 residues. The chain's CDR3 is CASSPPTDGRHEQYF. The CDR3 nucleotides are TGTGCCAGCTCACCCCCAACAGACGGGAGGCACGAGCAGTACTTC. Supplemented by reference TRBV18 and TRBJ2-7, the full variable domain reads NAGVMQNPRHLVRRRGQEARLRCSPMKGHSHVYWYRQLPEEGLKFMVYLQKENIIDESGMPKERFSAEFPKEGPSILRIQQVVRGDSAAYFCASSPPTDGRHEQYFGPGTRLTVT.

This clonotype occurred a few times. The chain has TRBV3-1 and TRBJ2-2, with 7 bases matching TRBD2. The CDR3 is 15 amino acids. Per the germline V gene, CDR1 is LGHDT and CDR2 is YNNKEL (reference sequence). V lost 4 bases and J lost 4; bases outside the gene matches: 6. This CDR3 is CASSPTSVSTGELFF. CDR3 sequence (DNA): TGTGCCAGCAGCCCCACTAGCGTAAGCACCGGGGAGCTGTTTTTT.

This chain joins TRBV5-1 and TRBJ2-1; possibly TRBD2 for D (6 bases). V was trimmed by 0 bases and J by 8 bases, leaving 12 bases between them. The CDR3 runs 14 residues. Germline V gene sequence: CDR1 SGHRS, CDR2 YFSETQ. Here the CDR3 reads CASSLVAGRDEQFF. CDR3 DNA: TGCGCCAGCAGCTTGGTTGCGGGGCGGGATGAGCAGTTCTTC.

Turning to this clonotype: This could be a read error, since a much larger clone is one nucleotide away. This is likely a read error, given that the CDR3 carries no conserved phenylalanine or tryptophan at its end. The genes are TRBV3-1 and TRBJ2-1; 11 positions agree with TRBD2. Germline V gene lookup returns CDR1 LGHDT and CDR2 YNNKEL (reference sequence). V lost 0 bases, J lost 4 bases, and 5 bases stayed unmatched. CDR3 length: 17 amino acids. The CDR3 loop reads CASSQDDSGRGYNEQFL. As DNA, the CDR3 is TGTGCCAGCAGCCAAGACGATAGCGGGAGGGGGTACAATGAGCAGTTCCTC.

This clonotype was recorded many times. The chain uses TRBV10-3 and TRBJ2-1; 15 nucleotides align to TRBD2. J gave up 8 bases and V 7 bases, and 18 bases lay outside the gene matches. Germline V gene data show CDR1 as ENHRY and CDR2 as SYGVKD. The CDR3 loop spans 19 amino acids. The CDR3 spells CAIKGTSPGLAGGIDEQFF. In nucleotides, the CDR3 is TGTGCCATCAAAGGGACTTCACCGGGACTAGCGGGAGGTATCGATGAGCAGTTCTTC.

This clonotype was picked up many times. The V gene is TRBV10-3, the J gene TRBJ1-5; D unresolved. The germline V gene has CDR1 ENHRY and CDR2 SYGVKD. The CDR3 contains 14 residues. Trimming took off 0 bases at V and 4 bases at J, with 7 bases between the two ends. The CDR3 spells CAISESRENQPQHF. The CDR3 DNA is TGTGCCATCAGTGAGTCTAGAGAGAATCAGCCCCAGCATTTT.

With regard to this clonotype: A much larger clone is a single base away; this may be a read error. This chain's CDR3 is CASSQVLGVTQYF. In DNA form, the CDR3 reads TGCGCCAGCAGCCAAGTTTTGGGTGTTACGCAGTATTTT. This chain connects TRBV4-1 to TRBJ2-3; D is unresolved. Trimming shortened V by 1 base and J by 8 bases, and 10 bases separated the two germline ends. Germline V lookup: CDR1 MGHRA, CDR2 YSYEKL. This CDR3 has 13 residues.

Many counts were recorded for this clonotype. The V and J genes are TRBV4-1 and TRBJ1-5; the D is unclear. The CDR3 is 16 residues long. The V end was cut by 1 base, the J end by 5 bases, with 15 bases between. Germline CDR1 MGHRA, CDR2 YSYEKL. This CDR3 reads CASSQGRTGNDQPQHF. CDR3 in DNA: TGCGCCAGCAGCCAAGGCCGGACGGGGAACGATCAGCCCCAGCATTTT.